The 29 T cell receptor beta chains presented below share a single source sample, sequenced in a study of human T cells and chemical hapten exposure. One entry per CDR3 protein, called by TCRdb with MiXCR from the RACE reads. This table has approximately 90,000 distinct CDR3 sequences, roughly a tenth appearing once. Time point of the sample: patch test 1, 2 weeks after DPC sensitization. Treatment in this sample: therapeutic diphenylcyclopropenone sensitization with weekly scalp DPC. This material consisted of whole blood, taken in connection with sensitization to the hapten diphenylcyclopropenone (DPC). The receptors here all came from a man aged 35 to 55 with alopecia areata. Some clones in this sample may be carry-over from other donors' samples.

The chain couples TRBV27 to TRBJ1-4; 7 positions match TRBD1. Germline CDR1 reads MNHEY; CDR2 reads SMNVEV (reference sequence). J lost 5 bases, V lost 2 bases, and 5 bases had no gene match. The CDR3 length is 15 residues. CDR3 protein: CASSLRDRVNEKLFF. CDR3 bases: TGTGCCAGCAGTTTACGAGACAGGGTGAATGAAAAACTGTTTTTT.

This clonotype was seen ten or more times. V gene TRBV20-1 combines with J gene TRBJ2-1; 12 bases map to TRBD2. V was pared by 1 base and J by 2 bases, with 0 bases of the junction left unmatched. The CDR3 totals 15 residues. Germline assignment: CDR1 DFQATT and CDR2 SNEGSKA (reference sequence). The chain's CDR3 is CSARGTSGTYNEQFF. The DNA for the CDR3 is TGCAGTGCTAGAGGGACTAGCGGGACCTACAATGAGCAGTTCTTC.

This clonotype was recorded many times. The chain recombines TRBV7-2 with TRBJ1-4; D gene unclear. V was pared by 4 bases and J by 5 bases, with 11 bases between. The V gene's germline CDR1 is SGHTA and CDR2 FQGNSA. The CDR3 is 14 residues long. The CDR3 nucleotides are TGTGCCAGCAGCTCGAACTGGGTCAATGAAAAACTGTTTTTT. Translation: CASSSNWVNEKLFF.

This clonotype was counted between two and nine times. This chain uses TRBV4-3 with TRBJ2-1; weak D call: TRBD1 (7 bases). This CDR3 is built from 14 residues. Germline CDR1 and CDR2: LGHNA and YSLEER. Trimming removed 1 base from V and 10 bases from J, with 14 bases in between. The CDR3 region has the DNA TGCGCCAGCAGCCAAGGGCAGGGGGGCCTAGAGCAGTTCTTC. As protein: CASSQGQGGLEQFF.

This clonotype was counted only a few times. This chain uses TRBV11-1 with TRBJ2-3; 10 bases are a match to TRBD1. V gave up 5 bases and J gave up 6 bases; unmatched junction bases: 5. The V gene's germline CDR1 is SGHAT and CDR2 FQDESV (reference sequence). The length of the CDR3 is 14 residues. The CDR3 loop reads CASSSRDRGDTQYF. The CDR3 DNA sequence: TGTGCCAGCAGCAGCCGGGACAGGGGCGATACGCAGTATTTT.

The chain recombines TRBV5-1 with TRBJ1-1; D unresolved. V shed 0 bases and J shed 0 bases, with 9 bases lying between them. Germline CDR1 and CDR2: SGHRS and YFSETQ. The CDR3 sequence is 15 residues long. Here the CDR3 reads CASSLAWAMNTEAFF. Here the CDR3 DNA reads TGCGCCAGCAGCTTGGCATGGGCCATGAACACTGAAGCTTTCTTT.

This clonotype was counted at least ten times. The CDR3 sequence: CASSQTAFFMNTEAFF. For the CDR3, the DNA is TGTGCCAGCAGTCAGACAGCGTTTTTCATGAACACTGAAGCTTTCTTT. V and J are TRBV28 and TRBJ1-1; TRBD1 might be the D (5 bases). Per the germline V gene, CDR1 is MDHEN and CDR2 is SYDVKM. The CDR3 consists of 16 residues. V was shortened by 5 bases and J by 0 bases, with 16 bases between the two germline ends.

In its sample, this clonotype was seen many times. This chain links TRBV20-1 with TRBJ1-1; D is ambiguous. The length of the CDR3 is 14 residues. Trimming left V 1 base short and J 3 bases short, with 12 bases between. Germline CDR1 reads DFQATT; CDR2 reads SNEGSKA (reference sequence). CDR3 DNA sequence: TGCAGTGCTAGAGTTGCGGGGAGGGACACTGAAGCTTTCTTT. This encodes CSARVAGRDTEAFF.

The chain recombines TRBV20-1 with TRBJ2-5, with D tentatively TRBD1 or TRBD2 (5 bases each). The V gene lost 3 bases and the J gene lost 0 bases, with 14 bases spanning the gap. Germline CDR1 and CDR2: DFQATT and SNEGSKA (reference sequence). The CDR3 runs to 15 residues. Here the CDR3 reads CSASHAGTYQETQYF. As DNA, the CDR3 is TGCAGTGCTAGCCATGCAGGGACGTACCAAGAGACCCAGTACTTC.

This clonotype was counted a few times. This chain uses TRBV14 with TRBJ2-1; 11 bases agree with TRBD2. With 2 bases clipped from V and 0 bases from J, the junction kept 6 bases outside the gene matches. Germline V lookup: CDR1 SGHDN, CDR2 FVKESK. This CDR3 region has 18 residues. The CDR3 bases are TGTGCCAGCAGCCAACCTGGACTAGCGGGTTACTCCTACAATGAGCAGTTCTTC. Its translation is CASSQPGLAGYSYNEQFF.

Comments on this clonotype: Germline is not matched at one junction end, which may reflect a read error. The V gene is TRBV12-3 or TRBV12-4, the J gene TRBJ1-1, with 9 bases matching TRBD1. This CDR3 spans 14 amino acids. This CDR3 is CAGRRGTGTLLAFF. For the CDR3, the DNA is TGTGCCGGCAGGCGGGGGACAGGGACGTTACTTGCTTTCTTT.

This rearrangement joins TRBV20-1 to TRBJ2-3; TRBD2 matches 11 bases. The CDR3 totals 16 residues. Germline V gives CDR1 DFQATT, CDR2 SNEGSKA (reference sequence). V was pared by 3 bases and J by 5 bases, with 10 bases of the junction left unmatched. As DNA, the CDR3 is TGCAGTGCTAGGTCACTAGCGGGAGATTCGGGAGATACGCAGTATTTT. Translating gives CSARSLAGDSGDTQYF.

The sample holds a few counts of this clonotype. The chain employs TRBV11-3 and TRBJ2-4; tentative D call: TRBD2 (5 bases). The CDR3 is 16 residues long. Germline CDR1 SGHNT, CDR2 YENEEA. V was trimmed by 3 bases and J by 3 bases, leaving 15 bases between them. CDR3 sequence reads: CASSFGVAKGKNIQYF. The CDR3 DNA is TGTGCCAGCAGCTTTGGGGTAGCGAAGGGCAAAAACATTCAGTACTTC.

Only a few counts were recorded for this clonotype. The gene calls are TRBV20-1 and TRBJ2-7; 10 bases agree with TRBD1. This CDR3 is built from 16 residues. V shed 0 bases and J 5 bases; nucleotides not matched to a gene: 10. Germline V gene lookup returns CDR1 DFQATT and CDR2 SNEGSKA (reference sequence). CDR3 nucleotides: TGCAGTGCTAGAGATGCGCGACAGGGGGCTTATAACGAGCAGTACTTC. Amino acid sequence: CSARDARQGAYNEQYF.

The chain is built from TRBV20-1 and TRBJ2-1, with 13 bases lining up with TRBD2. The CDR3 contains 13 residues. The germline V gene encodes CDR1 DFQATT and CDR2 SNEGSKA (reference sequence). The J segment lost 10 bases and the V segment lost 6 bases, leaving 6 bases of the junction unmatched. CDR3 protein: CSALGLAGREQFF. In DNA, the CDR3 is TGCAGTGCGCTGGGACTAGCGGGAAGGGAGCAGTTCTTC.

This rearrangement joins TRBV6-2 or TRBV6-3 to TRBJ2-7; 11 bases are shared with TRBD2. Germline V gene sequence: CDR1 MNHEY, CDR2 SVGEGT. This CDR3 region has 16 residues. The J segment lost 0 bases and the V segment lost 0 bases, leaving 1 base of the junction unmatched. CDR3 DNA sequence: TGTGCCAGCAGTTACTCGACTAGCGGGACCTCCTACGAGCAGTACGTC. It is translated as CASSYSTSGTSYEQYV.

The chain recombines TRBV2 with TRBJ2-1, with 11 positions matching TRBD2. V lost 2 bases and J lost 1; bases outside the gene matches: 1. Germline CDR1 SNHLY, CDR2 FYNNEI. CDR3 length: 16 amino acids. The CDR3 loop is CASSELAGGSYNEQFF. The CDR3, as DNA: TGTGCCAGCAGTGAACTAGCGGGAGGTTCCTACAATGAGCAGTTCTTC.

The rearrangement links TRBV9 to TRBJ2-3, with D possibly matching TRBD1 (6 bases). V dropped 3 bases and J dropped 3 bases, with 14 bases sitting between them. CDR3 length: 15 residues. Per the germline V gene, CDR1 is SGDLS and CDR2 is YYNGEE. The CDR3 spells CASSGPGHSTDTQYF. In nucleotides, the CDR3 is TGTGCCAGCAGCGGTCCGGGACACAGTACAGATACGCAGTATTTT.

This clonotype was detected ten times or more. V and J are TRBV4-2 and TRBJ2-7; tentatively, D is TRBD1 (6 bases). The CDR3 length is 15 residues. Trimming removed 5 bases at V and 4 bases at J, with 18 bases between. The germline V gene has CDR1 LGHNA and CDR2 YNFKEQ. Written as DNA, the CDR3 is TGTGCCAGCAGCGACGACAGGTCAAACGGGTACGAGCAGTACTTC. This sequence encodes CASSDDRSNGYEQYF.

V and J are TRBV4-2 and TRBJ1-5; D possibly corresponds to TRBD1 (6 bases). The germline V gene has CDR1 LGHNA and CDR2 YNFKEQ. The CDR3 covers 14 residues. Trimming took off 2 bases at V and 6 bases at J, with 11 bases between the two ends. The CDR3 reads CASSQSQGIQPQHF. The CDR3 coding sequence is TGTGCCAGCAGCCAATCACAGGGAATTCAGCCCCAGCATTTT.

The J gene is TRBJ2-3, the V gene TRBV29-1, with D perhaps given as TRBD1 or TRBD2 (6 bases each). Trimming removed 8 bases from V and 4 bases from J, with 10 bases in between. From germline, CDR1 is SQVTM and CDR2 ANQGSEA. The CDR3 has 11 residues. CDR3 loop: CSMEGADTQYF. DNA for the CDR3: TGCAGCATGGAGGGGGCAGATACGCAGTATTTT.

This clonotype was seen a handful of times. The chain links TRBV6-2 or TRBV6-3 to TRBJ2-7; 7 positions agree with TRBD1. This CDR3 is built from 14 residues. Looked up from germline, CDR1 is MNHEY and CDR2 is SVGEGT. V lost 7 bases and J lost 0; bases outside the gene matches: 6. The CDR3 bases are TGTGCCAGCACCGGGACAGAGAGCTCCTACGAGCAGTACGTC. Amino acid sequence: CASTGTESSYEQYV.

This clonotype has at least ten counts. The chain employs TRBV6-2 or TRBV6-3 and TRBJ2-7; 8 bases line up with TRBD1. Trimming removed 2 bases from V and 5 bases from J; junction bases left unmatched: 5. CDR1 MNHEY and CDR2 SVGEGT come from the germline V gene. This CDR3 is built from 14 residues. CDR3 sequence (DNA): TGTGCCAGCAGTTACAGGACAGGGCAGGACGAGCAGTACTTC. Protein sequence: CASSYRTGQDEQYF.

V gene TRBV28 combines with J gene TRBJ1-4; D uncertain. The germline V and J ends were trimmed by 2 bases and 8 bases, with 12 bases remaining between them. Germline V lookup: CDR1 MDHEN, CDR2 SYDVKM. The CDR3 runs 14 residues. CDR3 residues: CASSLSGVGEKLFF. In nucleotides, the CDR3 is TGTGCCAGCAGTTTAAGCGGGGTCGGGGAAAAACTGTTTTTT.

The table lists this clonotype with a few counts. The CDR3 sequence: CASSAGGSRSPLHF. In DNA, the CDR3 is TGTGCCAGCAGCGCAGGGGGCTCCAGGTCACCCCTCCACTTT. The rearrangement uses TRBV2 and TRBJ1-6; 8 positions agree with TRBD1. With 6 bases clipped from V and 10 bases from J, the junction kept 8 bases outside the gene matches. CDR3 length equals 14 residues. Germline V lookup: CDR1 SNHLY, CDR2 FYNNEI.

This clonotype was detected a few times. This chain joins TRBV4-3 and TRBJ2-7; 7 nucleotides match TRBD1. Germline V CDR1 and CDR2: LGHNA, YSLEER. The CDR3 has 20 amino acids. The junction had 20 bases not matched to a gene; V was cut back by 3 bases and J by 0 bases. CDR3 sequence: CASSQLDRDSFPKSSYEQYV. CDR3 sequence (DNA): TGCGCCAGCAGCCAGCTGGACCGGGACAGCTTCCCAAAAAGCTCCTACGAGCAGTACGTC.

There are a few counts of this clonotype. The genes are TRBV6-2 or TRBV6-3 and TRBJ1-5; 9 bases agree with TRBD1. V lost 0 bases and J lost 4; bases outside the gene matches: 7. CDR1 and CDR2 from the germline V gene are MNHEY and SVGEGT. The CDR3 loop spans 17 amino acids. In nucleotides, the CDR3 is TGTGCCAGCAGTTACTCTGGACAGGGGTCAGGAAATCAGCCCCAGCATTTT. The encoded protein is CASSYSGQGSGNQPQHF.

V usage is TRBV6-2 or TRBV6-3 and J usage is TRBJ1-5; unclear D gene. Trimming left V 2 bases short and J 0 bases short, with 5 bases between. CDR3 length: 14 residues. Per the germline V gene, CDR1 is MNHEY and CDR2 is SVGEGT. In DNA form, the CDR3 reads TGTGCCAGCAGTTACAGGTATAGCAATCAGCCCCAGCATTTT. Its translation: CASSYRYSNQPQHF.

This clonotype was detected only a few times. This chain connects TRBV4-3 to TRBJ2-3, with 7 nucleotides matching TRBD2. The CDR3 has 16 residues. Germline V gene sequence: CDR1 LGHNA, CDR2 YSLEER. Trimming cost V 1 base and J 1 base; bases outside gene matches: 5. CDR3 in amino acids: CASSQGPSGRTDTQYF. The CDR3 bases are TGCGCCAGCAGCCAAGGTCCTAGCGGCCGCACAGATACGCAGTATTTT.